The rows below give T cell receptor beta chains drawn from one sample of a study of blood T cell repertoires in COVID-19. Produced via immunoSEQ multiplex PCR; TCRdb's table is partial and in-frame only. The sample holds 250,000 to 350,000 clones, approximately 83% seen once. Sequencing used peripheral blood. The source of these receptors is a person aged 70 to 85 with COVID-19, enrolled during active disease. The CDR3 runs from the conserved cysteine through the conserved F or W. The order of the fields is J gene, D gene, clone size, V gene, CDR3 DNA, CDR3 protein. The D gene is left open where the match is weak. Not every row has a clone size; where given, it reads once, few, many or a size class.

j_call: TRBJ2-7
d_call: TRBD1
clone_size: few
v_call: TRBV5-1
cdr3_nt: TGCGCCAGCAGCTTGGGGACTTCCCAGGGACAGGTAGTCTACGAGCAGTACTTC
cdr3_aa: CASSLGTSQGQVVYEQYF

j_call: TRBJ2-5
d_call: TRBD2
clone_size: .
v_call: TRBV7-6
cdr3_nt: TGTGCCAGCAGCCAGTCCAGCGGGAGTGCGTACCAAGAGACCCAGTACTTC
cdr3_aa: CASSQSSGSAYQETQYF

j_call: TRBJ2-2
d_call: TRBD1
clone_size: .
v_call: TRBV19
cdr3_nt: TGTGCCAGTAGTCCCACAGGGGGTGAGCTGTTTTTT
cdr3_aa: CASSPTGGELFF

j_call: TRBJ2-3
d_call: .
clone_size: .
v_call: TRBV19
cdr3_nt: TGTGCCAGTAGTTTTGAGTTTTCCGGCACAGATACGCAGTATTTT
cdr3_aa: CASSFEFSGTDTQYF

j_call: TRBJ2-7
d_call: .
clone_size: .
v_call: TRBV7-2
cdr3_nt: TGTGCCAGCAGCTTATCTCCGGGACACAGCTACGAGCAGTACTTC
cdr3_aa: CASSLSPGHSYEQYF

j_call: TRBJ1-1
d_call: .
clone_size: .
v_call: TRBV10-3
cdr3_nt: TGTGCCATCAGTGAGATGGGAGGGGGCACTGAAGCTTTCTTT
cdr3_aa: CAISEMGGGTEAFF

j_call: TRBJ1-1
d_call: TRBD1
clone_size: .
v_call: TRBV5-1
cdr3_nt: TGCGCCAGCAGCTTGAGTACAGGGGGCGGTATTGAAGCTTTCTTT
cdr3_aa: CASSLSTGGGIEAFF

j_call: TRBJ1-5
d_call: .
clone_size: few
v_call: TRBV5-1
cdr3_nt: TGCGCCAGCAGCTTGACGAGTGATCAGCCCCAGCATTTT
cdr3_aa: CASSLTSDQPQHF

j_call: TRBJ2-2
d_call: TRBD2
clone_size: .
v_call: TRBV7-6
cdr3_nt: TGTGCCAGCAGCCTCAGCGGGGGCCTCTCGAACACCGGGGAGCTGTTTTTT
cdr3_aa: CASSLSGGLSNTGELFF

j_call: TRBJ2-4
d_call: .
clone_size: .
v_call: TRBV28
cdr3_nt: TGTGCTTGTGGGGGGAATAACTTCAAAAACATTCAGTACTTC
cdr3_aa: CACGGNNFKNIQYF

j_call: TRBJ2-7
d_call: .
clone_size: .
v_call: TRBV5-8
cdr3_nt: TGTGCCAGCAGCCGTTACTACGAGCAGTACTTC
cdr3_aa: CASSRYYEQYF

j_call: TRBJ2-2
d_call: .
clone_size: .
v_call: TRBV4-2
cdr3_nt: TGTGCCAGCAGCCAAGAAAGTGGGGGGATCCACTCAACCGGGGAGCTGTTTTTT
cdr3_aa: CASSQESGGIHSTGELFF

j_call: TRBJ2-7
d_call: TRBD2
clone_size: .
v_call: TRBV10-3
cdr3_nt: TGTTCCACCGCAAGAGGGACTAGCGGGAGTACAGCCTACGAGCAGTACTTC
cdr3_aa: CSTARGTSGSTAYEQYF

j_call: TRBJ1-4
d_call: TRBD1
clone_size: .
v_call: TRBV28
cdr3_nt: TGTGCCAGCACACCTCCGGGACAGGGAGAAGAAAAACTGTTTTTT
cdr3_aa: CASTPPGQGEEKLFF

j_call: TRBJ2-5
d_call: .
clone_size: .
v_call: TRBV25-1
cdr3_nt: TGTGCCAGCAGTGAAATCCAGAACCAAGAGACCCAGTACTTC
cdr3_aa: CASSEIQNQETQYF

j_call: TRBJ2-2
d_call: .
clone_size: .
v_call: TRBV11-2
cdr3_nt: TGTGCCAGCAGCCCTGTGACAGCGATGAACACCGGGGAGCTGTTTTTT
cdr3_aa: CASSPVTAMNTGELFF

j_call: TRBJ2-2
d_call: TRBD2
clone_size: .
v_call: TRBV27
cdr3_nt: TGTGCCAGCAGATTGGGGGGGGGATGGATCACCGGGGAGCTGTTTTTT
cdr3_aa: CASRLGGGWITGELFF

j_call: TRBJ2-2
d_call: .
clone_size: .
v_call: TRBV28
cdr3_nt: TGTGCCAGCAGTTTATTGGGGGGGCTCATCACCGGGGAGCTGTTTTTT
cdr3_aa: CASSLLGGLITGELFF

j_call: TRBJ1-3
d_call: .
clone_size: .
v_call: TRBV9
cdr3_nt: TGTGCCAGCAGCGTAGCAGGTTCTGGAAACACCATATATTTT
cdr3_aa: CASSVAGSGNTIYF

j_call: TRBJ2-5
d_call: .
clone_size: .
v_call: TRBV19
cdr3_nt: TGTGCCAGTAGTATCGGGTCCCAAGAGACCCAGTACTTC
cdr3_aa: CASSIGSQETQYF

j_call: TRBJ1-5
d_call: .
clone_size: .
v_call: TRBV4-3
cdr3_nt: TGCGCCAGCAGCCAAGACGGTGGGGGGGGTCAGCCCCAGCATTTT
cdr3_aa: CASSQDGGGGQPQHF

j_call: TRBJ1-5
d_call: .
clone_size: .
v_call: TRBV27
cdr3_nt: TGTGCCAGCAGTTTCACAGGGCTTGCCCAGCATTTT
cdr3_aa: CASSFTGLAQHF

j_call: TRBJ2-2
d_call: TRBD2
clone_size: .
v_call: TRBV19
cdr3_nt: TGTGCCAGTAGTTTTCGGGGGCGGGAGGCTGACGGGGAGCTGTTTTTT
cdr3_aa: CASSFRGREADGELFF

j_call: TRBJ2-7
d_call: .
clone_size: .
v_call: TRBV6-1
cdr3_nt: TGTGCCAGCAGTGATGTGACAGCAGAGCCTTACGAGCAGTACTTC
cdr3_aa: CASSDVTAEPYEQYF

j_call: TRBJ1-4
d_call: TRBD1
clone_size: .
v_call: TRBV18
cdr3_nt: TGTGCCAGCTCACCGAACAGGGGGCAAGGCGAAAAACTGTTTTTT
cdr3_aa: CASSPNRGQGEKLFF

j_call: TRBJ1-3
d_call: .
clone_size: .
v_call: TRBV19
cdr3_nt: TGTGCCAGTAGTATAGACGGGACAACCGGAAACACCATATATTTT
cdr3_aa: CASSIDGTTGNTIYF

j_call: TRBJ1-5
d_call: .
clone_size: .
v_call: TRBV7-2
cdr3_nt: TGTGCCAGCAGCTTATCCGGGATACGCAATCAGCCCCAGCATTTT
cdr3_aa: CASSLSGIRNQPQHF

j_call: TRBJ2-6
d_call: TRBD1
clone_size: .
v_call: TRBV5-4
cdr3_nt: TGTGCCAGCAGCAGACAGGGGGAGTACTTTGGGGCCAACGTCCTGACTTTC
cdr3_aa: CASSRQGEYFGANVLTF

j_call: TRBJ1-6
d_call: .
clone_size: .
v_call: TRBV4-3
cdr3_nt: TGCGCCAGCAGCCAAGATAGAACAGATTATAATTCACCCCTCCACTTT
cdr3_aa: CASSQDRTDYNSPLHF

j_call: TRBJ2-3
d_call: TRBD2
clone_size: .
v_call: TRBV6-5
cdr3_nt: TGTGCCAGCAGACGGGTCGCGGGGGTCGTAGATACGCAGTATTTT
cdr3_aa: CASRRVAGVVDTQYF

j_call: TRBJ2-3
d_call: .
clone_size: .
v_call: TRBV6-5
cdr3_nt: TGTGCCAGCAAGCTCACTTCTTTCACAGATACGCAGTATTTT
cdr3_aa: CASKLTSFTDTQYF

j_call: TRBJ2-2
d_call: TRBD1
clone_size: .
v_call: TRBV6-2/TRBV6-3
cdr3_nt: TGTGCCAGCAGTTTCCCCTCGCGCAGGGGGCCAGCCACGAACACCGGGGAGCTGTTTTTT
cdr3_aa: CASSFPSRRGPATNTGELFF

j_call: TRBJ1-2
d_call: .
clone_size: .
v_call: TRBV29-1
cdr3_nt: TGCAGCGGCAAACAGGGTGGCTATGGCTACACCTTC
cdr3_aa: CSGKQGGYGYTF

j_call: TRBJ2-2
d_call: TRBD2
clone_size: .
v_call: TRBV24-1
cdr3_nt: TGTGCCACCCCCGGGGGGGGGCGGGAGTCCCCCGGGGAGCTGTTTTTT
cdr3_aa: CATPGGGRESPGELFF

j_call: TRBJ2-2
d_call: TRBD2
clone_size: many
v_call: TRBV19
cdr3_nt: TGTGCCAGTAGTATCTCTAGCGGGACTGGAGGCGGGGAGCTGTTTTTT
cdr3_aa: CASSISSGTGGGELFF

j_call: TRBJ1-2
d_call: .
clone_size: .
v_call: TRBV28
cdr3_nt: TGTGCCAGCAGTCTAAATCCGGACAGAGGCTACACCTTC
cdr3_aa: CASSLNPDRGYTF

j_call: TRBJ2-7
d_call: .
clone_size: .
v_call: TRBV14
cdr3_nt: TGTGCCAGCAGCCAAGTCAGGGGACGGGAGCAGTACTTC
cdr3_aa: CASSQVRGREQYF

j_call: TRBJ1-6
d_call: .
clone_size: .
v_call: TRBV5-6
cdr3_nt: TGTGCCAGCAGCCGTCGCGGTGGACAGCCTAATTCACCCCTCCACTTT
cdr3_aa: CASSRRGGQPNSPLHF

j_call: TRBJ2-7
d_call: .
clone_size: .
v_call: TRBV6-5
cdr3_nt: TGTGCCAGCCAGGGAAGTGACCACGAGCAGTACTTC
cdr3_aa: CASQGSDHEQYF

j_call: TRBJ2-2
d_call: TRBD1
clone_size: few
v_call: TRBV29-1
cdr3_nt: TGCAGCGTCCCGGGACAGGGGGCCAGCGGGGAGCTGTTTTTT
cdr3_aa: CSVPGQGASGELFF

j_call: TRBJ1-5
d_call: TRBD1
clone_size: .
v_call: TRBV7-2
cdr3_nt: TGTGCCAGCAGCACCCTCAGGGGGCTCGAGGGGCCCCAGCATTTT
cdr3_aa: CASSTLRGLEGPQHF

j_call: TRBJ2-7
d_call: TRBD2
clone_size: .
v_call: TRBV29-1
cdr3_nt: TGCAGCGTGGCCCCCCGGGGGGGTTACGAGCAGTACTTC
cdr3_aa: CSVAPRGGYEQYF

j_call: TRBJ2-1
d_call: TRBD1
clone_size: .
v_call: TRBV7-2
cdr3_nt: TGTGCCAGCAGCAGAGCGTCAGACAGGGGGCTCTCTGGTGAGCAGTTCTTC
cdr3_aa: CASSRASDRGLSGEQFF

j_call: TRBJ2-1
d_call: TRBD2
clone_size: .
v_call: TRBV14
cdr3_nt: TGTGCCAGCAGCCAATACAAGGGACTAGCGGGCCATGAGCAGTTCTTC
cdr3_aa: CASSQYKGLAGHEQFF

j_call: TRBJ2-7
d_call: .
clone_size: .
v_call: TRBV9
cdr3_nt: TGTGCCAGCAGCGTAGATGAGAATTTCTACGAGCAGTACTTC
cdr3_aa: CASSVDENFYEQYF

j_call: TRBJ2-2
d_call: .
clone_size: once
v_call: TRBV19
cdr3_nt: TGTGCCAGTAGTATGCCCAGGGTCCCCGGGGAGCTGTTTTTT
cdr3_aa: CASSMPRVPGELFF

j_call: TRBJ2-5
d_call: TRBD2
clone_size: .
v_call: TRBV5-1
cdr3_nt: TGCGCCAGCAGCTCGGGACTAACGGAGACCCAGTACTTC
cdr3_aa: CASSSGLTETQYF

j_call: TRBJ2-3
d_call: TRBD2
clone_size: .
v_call: TRBV2
cdr3_nt: TGTGCCAGCAGACGACTAGCGGGGGGAACAGATACGCAGTATTTT
cdr3_aa: CASRRLAGGTDTQYF

j_call: TRBJ1-3
d_call: TRBD1
clone_size: .
v_call: TRBV6-5
cdr3_nt: TGTGCCAGCAAAGACAGGGGCTCTGGAAACACCATATATTTT
cdr3_aa: CASKDRGSGNTIYF

j_call: TRBJ2-1
d_call: TRBD2
clone_size: few
v_call: TRBV7-6
cdr3_nt: TGTGCCAGCAGCTTAGGCTCTAGCGGGAGTCCGGATGAGCAGTTCTTC
cdr3_aa: CASSLGSSGSPDEQFF

j_call: TRBJ2-5
d_call: .
clone_size: .
v_call: TRBV7-2
cdr3_nt: TGTGCCAGCAGCTTAGACCGTCTCGCGGCCCAAGAGACCCAGTACTTC
cdr3_aa: CASSLDRLAAQETQYF

j_call: TRBJ1-1
d_call: TRBD1
clone_size: once
v_call: TRBV5-1
cdr3_nt: TGCGCCAGCAGCTACGGACAGGGAGAAGCTTTCTTT
cdr3_aa: CASSYGQGEAFF

j_call: TRBJ1-6
d_call: TRBD1
clone_size: .
v_call: TRBV7-8
cdr3_nt: TGTGCCAGCAAAACGTGGACAGGGGCAATGGGTATTTCACCCCTCCACTTT
cdr3_aa: CASKTWTGAMGISPLHF

j_call: TRBJ2-7
d_call: .
clone_size: once
v_call: TRBV7-3
cdr3_nt: TGTGCCAGCAGCTTATTTGGGGGCGGTGGTTCCGAGCAGTACTTC
cdr3_aa: CASSLFGGGGSEQYF

j_call: TRBJ1-1
d_call: TRBD1
clone_size: .
v_call: TRBV28
cdr3_nt: TGTGCCAGCAGTCAACCGGGACAGGGCTACATGAACACTGAAGCTTTCTTT
cdr3_aa: CASSQPGQGYMNTEAFF

j_call: TRBJ1-4
d_call: .
clone_size: once
v_call: TRBV5-4
cdr3_nt: TGTGCCAGCAGCTTGGCTGGGGCCGGGGAAAAACTGTTTTTT
cdr3_aa: CASSLAGAGEKLFF

j_call: TRBJ1-2
d_call: .
clone_size: .
v_call: TRBV5-1
cdr3_nt: TGCGCCAGCAGCTTGGAGGGAACACAGGGCTATGGCTACACCTTC
cdr3_aa: CASSLEGTQGYGYTF

j_call: TRBJ1-4
d_call: TRBD1
clone_size: .
v_call: TRBV28
cdr3_nt: TGTGCCAGCAGATTACAGGGGGCAGCTAATGAAAAACTGTTTTTT
cdr3_aa: CASRLQGAANEKLFF

j_call: TRBJ2-3
d_call: TRBD2
clone_size: .
v_call: TRBV6-8
cdr3_nt: TGTGCCAGCAGCCCATGGCCCAGACTAGCGGGTAGCACAGATACGCAGTATTTT
cdr3_aa: CASSPWPRLAGSTDTQYF

j_call: TRBJ1-6
d_call: TRBD1
clone_size: .
v_call: TRBV3-1/TRBV3-2
cdr3_nt: TGTGCCAGCAGCCAAGGACAGGGGAGCAATTCACCCCTCCACTTT
cdr3_aa: CASSQGQGSNSPLHF